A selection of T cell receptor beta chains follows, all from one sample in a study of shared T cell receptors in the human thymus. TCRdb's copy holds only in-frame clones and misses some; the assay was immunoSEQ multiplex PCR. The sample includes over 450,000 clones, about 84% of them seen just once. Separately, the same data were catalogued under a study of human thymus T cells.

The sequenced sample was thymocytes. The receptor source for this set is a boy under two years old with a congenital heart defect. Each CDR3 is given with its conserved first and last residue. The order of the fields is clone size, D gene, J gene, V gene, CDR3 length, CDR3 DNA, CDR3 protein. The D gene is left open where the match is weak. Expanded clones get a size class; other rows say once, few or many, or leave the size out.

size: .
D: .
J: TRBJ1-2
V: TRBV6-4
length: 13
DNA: TGTGCCAGCAGTCCCCGGGGGAGTGGCGGCTACACCTTC
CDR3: CASSPRGSGGYTF

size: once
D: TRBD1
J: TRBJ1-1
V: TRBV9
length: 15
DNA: TGTGCCAGCAGCACGGAGGACAGGGTGAACACTGAAGCTTTCTTT
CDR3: CASSTEDRVNTEAFF

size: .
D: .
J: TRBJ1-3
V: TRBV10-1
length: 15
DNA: TGCGCCAGCAGTGATGTGAGGACTTCAGGAAACACCATATATTTT
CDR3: CASSDVRTSGNTIYF

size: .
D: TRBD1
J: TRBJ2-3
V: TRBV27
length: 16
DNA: TGTGCCAGCAGTCCCTCCGGACAGGCGGTCACAGATACGCAGTATTTT
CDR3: CASSPSGQAVTDTQYF

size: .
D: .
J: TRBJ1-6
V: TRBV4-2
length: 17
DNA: TGTGCCAGCAGCCAATTAAGATGGGAGGGGCTGGGTTCACCCCTCCACTTT
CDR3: CASSQLRWEGLGSPLHF

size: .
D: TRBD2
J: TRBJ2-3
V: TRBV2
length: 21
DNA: TGTGCCAGCAGTGAAGCAACCGGACTAGCGGGAGGGCCATCCTCCACAGATACGCAGTATTTT
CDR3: CASSEATGLAGGPSSTDTQYF

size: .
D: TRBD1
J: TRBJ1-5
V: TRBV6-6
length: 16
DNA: TGTGCCAGCACCCCCGACAGGGCCTATAGCAATCAGCCCCAGCATTTT
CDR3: CASTPDRAYSNQPQHF

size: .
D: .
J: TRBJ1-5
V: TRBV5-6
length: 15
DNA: TGTGCCAGCAGCTTGGGTAGTTATAGCAATCAGCCCCAGCATTTT
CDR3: CASSLGSYSNQPQHF

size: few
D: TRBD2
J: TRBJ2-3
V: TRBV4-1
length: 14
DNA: TGCGCCAGCCGTACGACTAGCCGCACAGATACGCAGTATTTT
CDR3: CASRTTSRTDTQYF

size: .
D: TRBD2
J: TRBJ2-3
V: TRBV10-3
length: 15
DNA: TGTGCCATCAGTGTGGGGCTAGCGGGCACAGATACGCAGTATTTT
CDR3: CAISVGLAGTDTQYF

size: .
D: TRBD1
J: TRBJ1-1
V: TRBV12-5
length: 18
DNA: TGTGCTAGTGGTTTGGATTGTAGGGGACAGCAGATGAACACTGAAGCTTTCTTT
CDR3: CASGLDCRGQQMNTEAFF

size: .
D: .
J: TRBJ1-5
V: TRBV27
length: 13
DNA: TGTGCCAGCAGTCCACAGGCGTTCCAGCCCCAGCATTTT
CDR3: CASSPQAFQPQHF

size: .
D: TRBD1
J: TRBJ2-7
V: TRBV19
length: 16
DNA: TGTGCCAGTAGCCCCATCCCGACAGGGGGCTCCTACGAGCAGTACTTC
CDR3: CASSPIPTGGSYEQYF

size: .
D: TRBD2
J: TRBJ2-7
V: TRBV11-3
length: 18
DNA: TGTGCCAGCAGCTTAGCTCTCCCTATAGCGGGAGCTCGGTACGAGCAGTACTTC
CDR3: CASSLALPIAGARYEQYF

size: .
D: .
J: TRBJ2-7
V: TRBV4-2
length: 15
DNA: TGTGCCAGCAGCCGGAGAACAGGTTCCCGCTACGAGCAGTACTTC
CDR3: CASSRRTGSRYEQYF

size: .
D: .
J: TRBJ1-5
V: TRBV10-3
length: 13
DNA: TGTGCCATCAGTTTACAGCCCAATCAGCCCCAGCATTTT
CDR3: CAISLQPNQPQHF

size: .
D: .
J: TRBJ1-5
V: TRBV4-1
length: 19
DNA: TGCGCCAGCAGCCAAGATCTGGTCAGGCCGCGGAGGAGCAATCAGCCCCAGCATTTT
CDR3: CASSQDLVRPRRSNQPQHF

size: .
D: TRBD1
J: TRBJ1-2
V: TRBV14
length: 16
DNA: TGTGCCAGCAGCCAAGATTGGGGCAGGGGGGAAAGCGGCTACACCTTC
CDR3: CASSQDWGRGESGYTF

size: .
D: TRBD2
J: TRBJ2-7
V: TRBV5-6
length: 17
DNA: TGTGCCAGCAGCCCCGGGGCGGGACTAGACGAGCTGGGGGAGCAGTACTTC
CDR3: CASSPGAGLDELGEQYF

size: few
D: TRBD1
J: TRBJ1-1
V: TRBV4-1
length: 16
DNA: TGCGCCAGCAGCCCCCTAAAGGACAGGGCGAGGACTGAAGCTTTCTTT
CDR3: CASSPLKDRARTEAFF

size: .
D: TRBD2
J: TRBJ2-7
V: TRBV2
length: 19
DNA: TGTGCCAGCAGTCCCAAGGGCACTAGCGGTCCCCCCGGGTCCTACGAGCAGTACTTC
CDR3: CASSPKGTSGPPGSYEQYF

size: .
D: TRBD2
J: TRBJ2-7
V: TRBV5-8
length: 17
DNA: TGTGCCAGCAGCTTTGTCCACCTAGCGGGAGGGTCCTACGAGCAGTACTTC
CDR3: CASSFVHLAGGSYEQYF

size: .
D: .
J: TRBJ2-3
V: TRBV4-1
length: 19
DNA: TGCGCCAGCAGCCGGAACTGGCCGGGACTCCTCCCGGAGGCAGATACGCAGTATTTT
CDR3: CASSRNWPGLLPEADTQYF

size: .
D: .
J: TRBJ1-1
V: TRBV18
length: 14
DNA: TGTGCCAGCTCACCCCAGGGGATGAACACTGAAGCTTTCTTT
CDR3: CASSPQGMNTEAFF